Following are 3 T cell receptor beta chains from one sample sequenced in a study of blood T cell repertoires in COVID-19. Repertoires were generated with immunoSEQ multiplex PCR, while TCRdb's copy carries only in-frame clones and drops some. The sample lists roughly 250,000 clones, roughly 84% seen once, with about 1.5% in the top ten. The material sequenced was peripheral blood. All receptors derive from a woman aged 40 to 50 who had recovered from COVID-19.

The chain joins TRBV21-1 to TRBJ1-1; the listed D gene, TRBD1, was not tested against the DNA. TRBV21-1 is described as a pseudogene. The CDR3 is 17 amino acids. The DNA for the CDR3 is TGTGCCAGCAGCAAAGTCAGGGGTGGCCCTTTGAACACTGAAGCTTTCTTT. The encoded protein is CASSKVRGGPLNTEAFF.

This chain joins TRBV4-1 and TRBJ2-3; TRBD2 agrees at 8 bases. The CDR3 sequence is 19 residues long. The ends lost 2 bases at V and 4 bases at J; junction bases unmatched: 17. The V gene's germline CDR1 is MGHRA and CDR2 YSYEKL. The CDR3 nucleotides are TGCGCCAGCAGCCAAAGGCTAGTCTTTGGCGGGGGGTTAGCAGATACGCAGTATTTT. This sequence encodes CASSQRLVFGGGLADTQYF.

The rearrangement joins TRBV10-2 to TRBJ2-7, with 7 nucleotides matching TRBD2. The trim removed 6 bases at V and 10 bases at J, leaving 12 bases unmatched. Looked up from germline, CDR1 is WSHSY and CDR2 is SAAADI. This CDR3 contains 13 residues. This chain's CDR3 is CASSLQELARQYF. The CDR3 DNA follows: TGCGCCAGCAGCCTGCAAGAACTAGCGCGACAGTACTTC.